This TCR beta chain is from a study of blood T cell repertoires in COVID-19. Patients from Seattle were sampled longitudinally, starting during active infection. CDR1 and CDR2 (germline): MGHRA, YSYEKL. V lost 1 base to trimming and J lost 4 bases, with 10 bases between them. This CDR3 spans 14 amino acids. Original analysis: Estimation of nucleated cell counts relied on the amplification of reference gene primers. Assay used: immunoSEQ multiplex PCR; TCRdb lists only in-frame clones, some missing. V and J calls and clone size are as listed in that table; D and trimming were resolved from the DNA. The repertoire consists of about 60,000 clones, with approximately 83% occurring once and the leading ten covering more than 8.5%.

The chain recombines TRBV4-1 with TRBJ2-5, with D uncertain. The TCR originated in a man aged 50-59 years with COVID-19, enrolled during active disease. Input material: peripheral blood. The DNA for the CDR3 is TGCGCCAGCAGCCAAGTATCGGAGCGAGAGACCCAGTACTTC. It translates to CASSQVSERETQYF.